This section outlines one T cell receptor beta chain sequence together with its context. The antigen it binds to is not known. No base quality information exists; no much larger clone differs at one position. TCRbeta CDR3 regions were amplified from genomic DNA by means of the immunoSEQ Assay, a bias-controlled multiplex PCR. The source study handled its data this way. Nucleated cell counts per sample were estimated from amplification of reference gene primers within the assay. To quantify the absolute abundance of each unique TCRbeta CDR3 rearrangement, sequence reads were collapsed and filtered. Productive Simpson clonality was computed per sample as the square root of Simpson's diversity index over productive rearrangements. TCRdb stores this immuneACCESS table with in-frame sequences only. Part of the clones is absent; in the studies checked, under half of the shortfall reflects unresolved V genes, and no reason is known for the rest. V and J calls and clone size are copied from that table; D and trimming were computed from the DNA. In this sample the table shows some 200,000 clones, roughly 80% of which occur a single time. The ten top clones hold roughly a tenth of the sample.

The entry originates in a study of blood T cell repertoires in COVID-19 (TCRdb year 2020). Regarding the complete study: Samples from collaborators originated in the United States, Italy and Spain and spanned both the acute and convalescent phases of COVID-19. A freely available public database, intended as a resource for researchers studying the immune response to SARS-CoV-2, is where the repertoires were released. The samples were drawn from the first 160 participants of the ongoing ImmuneRACE study and from 950 to 1,500 subjects provided by 6 global collaborators. Where HLA class I and class II types were available, the types were taken from metadata supplied by the sample provider, not from assay-based typing. The material from the prospective study consisted of cDNA or gDNA derived from T cells, B-cell-depleted T cells, or PBMCs. Deeply sampled blood TCRbeta repertoires from subjects exposed to, actively infected with, or recovered from COVID-19 were included in the dataset. Sample metadata almost always included a de-identified subject ID, COVID-19 status, age in years and sex.

The paper as a whole reports these results and caveats: Clinical and demographic metadata were provided uncurated, with the amount varying by source and participant.

The V and J ends are trimmed by 2 bases and 3 bases, leaving 13 bases between them. CDR1 and CDR2 are drawn from the germline V gene: KGHSH, LQKENI. The CDR3 starts with the cysteine, ends with the phenylalanine, and has 15 residues. Only the CDR3 DNA stays, 45 bases, in frame from base 1. In Seattle, one collaborating source enrolled patients while the infection was active and tracked those patients longitudinally over the course of disease. The collaborating institutions used their own protocols to collect whole blood in K2EDTA tubes. For TCRbeta analysis, collaborators shipped samples as frozen whole blood, isolated PBMCs, or DNA extracted from either of those sample types.

The chain uses TRBV18 and TRBJ1-1, and perhaps TRBD1 as D gene, on 5 matching bases. The sequencing sample was made of peripheral blood. The clonotype originates from a woman of 80 years or more with COVID-19, enrolled during active disease. The bases are TGTGCCAGCTCACCAGGGGCGGGGGTCGACACTGAAGCTTTCTTT. This is translated as CASSPGAGVDTEAFF.